The present TCR beta chain was sequenced within a study of T cells in Graves' hyperthyroidism and ophthalmopathy. Study overall: The blood sample was taken at first diagnosis, before treatment began.

In this sample, this clonotype turned up many times. Its antigen is unknown. The germline V gene has CDR1 SQVTM and CDR2 ANQGSEA. This CDR3 spans 11 amino acids. Trimming took 2 bases from V and 7 from J, leaving 9 bases between them. Authors of the study amplified TCR beta CDR3 regions from RNA transcripts. The HTBI primer set drove a first-round RT-PCR of the TCR CDR3. TCRdb used MiXCR to reprocess the multiplex PCR reads, holding one entry per CDR3 protein. The sample comprises about 360,000 distinct CDR3 sequences, 13% of which are singletons, and about a fifth rests with the top ten. General study findings and limits: Blood held most thyroid clonotypes expanded above 0.001 frequency.

A patient was excluded if there was uncontrolled infection, other autoimmune disease, pregnancy or lactation. The sequence came from a man aged 30-40 years with Graves' hyperthyroidism that later progressed to Graves' ophthalmopathy. The sample consisted of blood. This chain joins TRBV29-1 and TRBJ2-7; the D is unclear. This CDR3 is CSVESGREQYF. CDR3 bases: TGCAGCGTTGAATCAGGACGTGAGCAGTACTTC.